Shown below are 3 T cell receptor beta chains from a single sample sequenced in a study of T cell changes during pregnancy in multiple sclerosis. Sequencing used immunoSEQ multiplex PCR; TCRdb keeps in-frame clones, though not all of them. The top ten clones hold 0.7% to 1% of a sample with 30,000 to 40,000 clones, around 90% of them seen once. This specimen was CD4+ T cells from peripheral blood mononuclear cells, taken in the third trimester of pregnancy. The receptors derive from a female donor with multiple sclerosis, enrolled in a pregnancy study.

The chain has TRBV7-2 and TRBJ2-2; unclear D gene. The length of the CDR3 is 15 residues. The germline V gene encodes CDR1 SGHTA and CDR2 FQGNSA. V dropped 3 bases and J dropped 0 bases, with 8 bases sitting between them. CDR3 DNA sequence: TGTGCCAGCAGCTTCGCCCAGTCGAACACCGGGGAGCTGTTTTTT. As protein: CASSFAQSNTGELFF.

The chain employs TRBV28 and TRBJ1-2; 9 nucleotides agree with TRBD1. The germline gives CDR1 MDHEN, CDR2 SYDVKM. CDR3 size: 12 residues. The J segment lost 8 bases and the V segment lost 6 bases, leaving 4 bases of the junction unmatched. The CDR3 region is CASSRQGVGYTF. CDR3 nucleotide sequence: TGTGCCAGCAGCCGACAGGGGGTAGGCTACACCTTC.

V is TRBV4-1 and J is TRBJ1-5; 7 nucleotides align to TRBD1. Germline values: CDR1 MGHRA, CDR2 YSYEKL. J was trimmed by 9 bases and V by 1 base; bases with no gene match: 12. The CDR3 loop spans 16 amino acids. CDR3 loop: CASSQVKGADKRPQHF. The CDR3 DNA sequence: TGCGCCAGCAGCCAAGTTAAGGGGGCGGATAAACGGCCCCAGCATTTT.